Listed below are T cell receptor beta chains from one sample, sequenced in a study of blood T cell repertoires in COVID-19. Clones were read by immunoSEQ multiplex PCR, and TCRdb kept only the in-frame ones, dropping some. The table lists some 240,000 clones, roughly 81% of them singletons. Sequencing was performed on PBMCs or T cells enriched from blood (not recorded which). The receptors shown here come from a woman between 45 and 65 years old who had been exposed to COVID-19. The CDR3 runs from the conserved cysteine through the conserved F or W. D genes are given only for firm matches. Some rows mark clone size as missing; the rest say once, few, many or name a class of expanded clone.

j_gene: TRBJ1-2
abundance: few
d_gene: TRBD1
v_gene: TRBV6-1
len: 15
CDR3aa: CASSEAVGGNYGYTF
CDR3nt: TGTGCCAGCAGTGAAGCTGTAGGGGGCAACTATGGCTACACCTTC

j_gene: TRBJ2-1
abundance: .
d_gene: .
v_gene: TRBV28
len: 13
CDR3aa: CASSPSGIDEQFF
CDR3nt: TGTGCCAGCAGTCCCTCAGGGATCGATGAGCAGTTCTTC

j_gene: TRBJ2-1
abundance: .
d_gene: .
v_gene: TRBV7-2
len: 12
CDR3aa: CASSSTRDEQFF
CDR3nt: TGTGCCAGCAGCTCTACCCGGGATGAGCAGTTCTTC

j_gene: TRBJ2-3
abundance: .
d_gene: .
v_gene: TRBV5-5
len: 15
CDR3aa: CASSPGQPSTDTQYF
CDR3nt: TGTGCCAGCAGCCCCGGACAACCAAGCACAGATACGCAGTATTTT

j_gene: TRBJ1-4
abundance: .
d_gene: TRBD1
v_gene: TRBV7-9
len: 17
CDR3aa: CASSPLTGRYPHEKLFF
CDR3nt: TGTGCCAGCAGCCCGTTGACAGGGAGGTATCCTCATGAAAAACTGTTTTTT

j_gene: TRBJ2-2
abundance: .
d_gene: TRBD1
v_gene: TRBV7-2
len: 15
CDR3aa: CASSPRTGGTGELFF
CDR3nt: TGTGCCAGCAGCCCCAGGACAGGGGGGACCGGGGAGCTGTTTTTT

j_gene: TRBJ2-2
abundance: .
d_gene: TRBD2
v_gene: TRBV13
len: 16
CDR3aa: CASSTRTSGATGELFF
CDR3nt: TGTGCCAGCAGCACCCGGACTAGCGGGGCAACCGGGGAGCTGTTTTTT

j_gene: TRBJ2-1
abundance: few
d_gene: TRBD1
v_gene: TRBV5-1
len: 15
CDR3aa: CASSPGTGEYNEQFF
CDR3nt: TGCGCCAGCAGCCCCGGGACAGGGGAATACAATGAGCAGTTCTTC

j_gene: TRBJ1-5
abundance: few
d_gene: TRBD1
v_gene: TRBV2
len: 18
CDR3aa: CASSGPQPGQGMDQPQHF
CDR3nt: TGTGCCAGCAGTGGCCCTCAACCAGGACAGGGAATGGATCAGCCCCAGCATTTT

j_gene: TRBJ1-2
abundance: once
d_gene: .
v_gene: TRBV9
len: 15
CDR3aa: CASTPDTFTRRGYTF
CDR3nt: TGTGCCAGCACCCCCGACACCTTTACTCGGAGGGGCTACACCTTC

j_gene: TRBJ2-3
abundance: .
d_gene: .
v_gene: TRBV6-6
len: 16
CDR3aa: CASSYGSGGGSDTQYF
CDR3nt: TGTGCCAGCAGTTACGGTAGCGGTGGGGGATCAGATACGCAGTATTTT

j_gene: TRBJ2-7
abundance: .
d_gene: TRBD1
v_gene: TRBV24-1
len: 15
CDR3aa: CATSAGTGPSYEQYF
CDR3nt: TGTGCCACCAGTGCGGGGACAGGGCCTTCCTACGAGCAGTACTTC

j_gene: TRBJ2-7
abundance: once
d_gene: .
v_gene: TRBV9
len: 13
CDR3aa: CASSVEGLYEQYF
CDR3nt: TGTGCCAGCAGCGTAGAGGGACTTTACGAGCAGTACTTC